The 4 T cell receptor beta chains presented below share a single source sample, sequenced in a study of cytomegalovirus exposure and HLA in healthy donors. The study ran its PCR with 60 Vbeta and 13 Jbeta primers. Sequencing used immunoSEQ multiplex PCR; TCRdb keeps in-frame clones, though not all of them. The profile shows roughly 140,000 clones, around 83% of them singletons. What was sequenced was PBMCs. These receptors all come from a man aged 35 to 55 in good health and CMV-seropositive.

The rearrangement links TRBV10-2 to TRBJ2-1, with TRBD1 matching over 8 bases. Per germline, CDR1 WSHSY and CDR2 SAAADI. The CDR3 is 14 residues long. V lost 9 bases to trimming and J lost 4 bases; unmatched junction nucleotides: 8. The CDR3 region is CASSGQGLYNEQFF. CDR3 in DNA: TGCGCCAGTTCTGGACAGGGTCTTTACAATGAGCAGTTCTTC.

The chain links TRBV10-3 to TRBJ2-3, with 10 nucleotides matching TRBD1. V trimming: 4 bases; J trimming: 3 bases; junction bases outside the gene matches: 10. CDR1 ENHRY and CDR2 SYGVKD come from the germline V gene. The CDR3 is 17 amino acids. Written as DNA, the CDR3 is TGTGCCATCAGTGTGTTTGGGACAGGGGTACTTACAGATACGCAGTATTTT. Amino acid sequence: CAISVFGTGVLTDTQYF.

The chain has TRBV9 and TRBJ2-3, with a weak D call TRBD1 (5 bases). The V and J ends lost 10 bases and 2 bases respectively, with 23 bases between them. CDR1 and CDR2 (germline): SGDLS, YYNGEE. CDR3 length: 16 residues. CDR3 sequence: CASGWGLGGNTDTQYF. The CDR3 DNA reads TGTGCCTCCGGGTGGGGCCTTGGTGGGAACACAGATACGCAGTATTTT. The full variable domain, in which reference TRBV9 and TRBJ2-3 provide the parts outside the CDR3, is DSGVTQTPKHLITATGQRVTLRCSPRSGDLSVYWYQQSLDQGLQFLIQYYNGEERAKGNILERFSAQQFPDLHSELNLSSLELGDSALYFCASGWGLGGNTDTQYFGPGTRLTVL.

CDR3 loop: CAIRRALRGNTEAFF. The CDR3 DNA follows: TGTGCCATCAGACGGGCCCTACGGGGTAACACTGAAGCTTTCTTT. The V gene is TRBV10-3, the J gene TRBJ1-1; D is undetermined. Trimming removed 6 bases from V and 2 bases from J, with 16 bases in between. CDR3 length: 15 amino acids. Germline loops: CDR1 ENHRY, CDR2 SYGVKD.